This is a list of T cell receptor beta chains from one sample in a study of CD8 T cells in ankylosing spondylitis. One entry per CDR3 protein, called by TCRdb with MiXCR from the 5' RACE reads. The sample shows roughly 160,000 distinct CDR3 sequences, approximately 9.9% of them seen only once. Source material: blood, either unsorted or a sorted T cell fraction (not recorded which). These receptors all come from a female donor with ankylosing spondylitis or in good health (not recorded which). Both conserved end residues are part of each CDR3. The order of the fields is V gene, J gene, clone size, D gene, CDR3 DNA, CDR3 protein. A D gene is named only where the DNA matches it firmly. Only part of the rows carry a size: once, few, many, or a class if the clone is expanded.

V gene: TRBV9; J gene: TRBJ2-4; clone size: NA; D gene: NA; CDR3 DNA: TGTGCCAGCAGCGTAGGTCAGGATCGGGACATTCAGTACTTC; CDR3 protein: CASSVGQDRDIQYF
V gene: TRBV7-8; J gene: TRBJ2-1; clone size: many; D gene: NA; CDR3 DNA: TGTGCCAGCAGCTCCCAGGGGCCCTCATACAATGAGCAGTTCTTC; CDR3 protein: CASSSQGPSYNEQFF
V gene: TRBV7-9; J gene: TRBJ2-3; clone size: NA; D gene: NA; CDR3 DNA: TGTGCCAGCAGCCCACCGGGGACCAACACAGATACGCAGTATTTT; CDR3 protein: CASSPPGTNTDTQYF
V gene: TRBV4-1; J gene: TRBJ2-1; clone size: NA; D gene: TRBD2; CDR3 DNA: TGCGCCAGCAGCCTGGGGGGGATGGGTAATGAGCAGTTCTTC; CDR3 protein: CASSLGGMGNEQFF
V gene: TRBV24-1; J gene: TRBJ2-1; clone size: few; D gene: NA; CDR3 DNA: TGTGCCACCAGTGAAGGGTATGAGCAGTTCTTC; CDR3 protein: CATSEGYEQFF
V gene: TRBV7-6; J gene: TRBJ1-1; clone size: few; D gene: NA; CDR3 DNA: TGTGCCAGCAGCCCAGACATTTCGAACACTGAAGCTTTCTTT; CDR3 protein: CASSPDISNTEAFF
V gene: TRBV12-3/TRBV12-4; J gene: TRBJ1-5; clone size: NA; D gene: NA; CDR3 DNA: TGTGCCAGCAGTTTTTCCAGCCAGCCCCAGCATTTT; CDR3 protein: CASSFSSQPQHF
V gene: TRBV9; J gene: TRBJ2-2; clone size: NA; D gene: NA; CDR3 DNA: TGTGCCAGCAGCGGGACAGCCGGGGAGCTGTTTTTT; CDR3 protein: CASSGTAGELFF
V gene: TRBV9; J gene: TRBJ1-2; clone size: NA; D gene: TRBD1; CDR3 DNA: TGTGCCAGCAGCGTAGGACAGGGAGCTAACTATGGCTACACCTTC; CDR3 protein: CASSVGQGANYGYTF
V gene: TRBV20-1; J gene: TRBJ2-7; clone size: few; D gene: TRBD2; CDR3 DNA: TGCAGTGCTAGACCCCCGGGACTAGCGGGCGGAGGTTCCTACGAGCAGTACTTC; CDR3 protein: CSARPPGLAGGGSYEQYF
V gene: TRBV27; J gene: TRBJ2-7; clone size: NA; D gene: NA; CDR3 DNA: TGTGCCAGCAGTTTAATTGGCAGATCGGATCCCTACGAGCAGTACTTC; CDR3 protein: CASSLIGRSDPYEQYF
V gene: TRBV27; J gene: TRBJ1-1; clone size: NA; D gene: NA; CDR3 DNA: TGTACCAGCAGTGTCAGGGAGAACACTGAAGCTTTCTTT; CDR3 protein: CTSSVRENTEAFF
V gene: TRBV29-1; J gene: TRBJ1-2; clone size: NA; D gene: NA; CDR3 DNA: TGCAGCGCACCGACGGGACCCCATGGCTACACCTTC; CDR3 protein: CSAPTGPHGYTF
V gene: TRBV27; J gene: TRBJ2-1; clone size: NA; D gene: TRBD2; CDR3 DNA: TGTGCCAGCAGTGTCGGGACTAGCGGGAGCAATGAGCAGTTCTTC; CDR3 protein: CASSVGTSGSNEQFF
V gene: TRBV25-1; J gene: TRBJ2-2; clone size: many; D gene: NA; CDR3 DNA: TGTGCCAGCAGTGAATCACCCTTTGACACCGGGGAGCTGTTTTTT; CDR3 protein: CASSESPFDTGELFF
V gene: TRBV10-2; J gene: TRBJ1-2; clone size: NA; D gene: NA; CDR3 DNA: TGCGCCAGCATGGGGACTGGGGTCTATGGCTACACCTTC; CDR3 protein: CASMGTGVYGYTF
V gene: TRBV3-1; J gene: TRBJ2-3; clone size: few; D gene: NA; CDR3 DNA: TGTGCCAGCAGCCAAGGGGGACTGGATACGCAGTATTTT; CDR3 protein: CASSQGGLDTQYF
V gene: TRBV27; J gene: TRBJ2-1; clone size: few; D gene: NA; CDR3 DNA: TGTGCCAGCAGTTCCGCGGGCCTGAGCTCCTACAATGAGCAGTTCTTC; CDR3 protein: CASSSAGLSSYNEQFF
V gene: TRBV4-3; J gene: TRBJ2-5; clone size: NA; D gene: TRBD2; CDR3 DNA: TGCGCCAGCAGCCAAGGTTTTGAGGGTGTAGCGGGGATTCAAGAGACCCAGTACTTC; CDR3 protein: CASSQGFEGVAGIQETQYF
V gene: TRBV19; J gene: TRBJ2-1; clone size: NA; D gene: NA; CDR3 DNA: TGTGCCAGTAGTATGACCGGGGACCCAGGCCCCTACAATGAGCAGTTCTTC; CDR3 protein: CASSMTGDPGPYNEQFF
V gene: TRBV7-9; J gene: TRBJ2-7; clone size: many; D gene: TRBD1; CDR3 DNA: TGTGCCAGCAGCTCGGGACAGCGGCCCTACGAGCAGTACTTC; CDR3 protein: CASSSGQRPYEQYF
V gene: TRBV6-5; J gene: TRBJ1-6; clone size: few; D gene: NA; CDR3 DNA: TGTGCCAGCAGTTACGGGGGGATTCGTTCACCCCTCCACTTT; CDR3 protein: CASSYGGIRSPLHF
V gene: TRBV15; J gene: TRBJ2-1; clone size: few; D gene: NA; CDR3 DNA: TGTGCCACCAGCAGAGAGGGGAGCGGCCCTGAGCAGTTCTTC; CDR3 protein: CATSREGSGPEQFF